This T cell receptor (beta chain) appears in the sequencing data of a study of CD8 T cells in ankylosing spondylitis. Overall study findings and caveats: Some of these motif variants have turned up before, in reports on reactive arthritis synovial fluid and blood. Within ankylosing spondylitis blood, a TCR beta motif made up of fewer than ten highly homologous variants appeared to be characteristic. Disease-linked clones were reportedly significantly enriched in matched ankylosing spondylitis synovial fluid.

The table lists this clonotype with many counts. Antigen specificity is unknown. Quantitative 5'-RACE with molecular barcodes was used to make the TCR beta libraries. TCRdb reprocessed the 5' RACE reads with MiXCR, giving one entry per CDR3 protein. The sample has more than 250,000 distinct CDR3 sequences, 7% to 9% seen once. CDR1 SQVTM and CDR2 ANQGSEA come from the germline V gene. This CDR3 contains 13 residues. Losses at the gene ends were 3 bases for V and 6 bases for J; bases not matched to a gene: 6. The rearrangement uses TRBV29-1 and TRBJ2-3; TRBD1 aligns across 7 bases. This receptor was obtained from a male donor with ankylosing spondylitis. Material for sequencing was blood, either unsorted or a sorted T cell fraction (not recorded which). CDR3 DNA: TGCAGCGTTGAGAAGGGGGCGCGGGATACGCAGTATTTT. Translated, it gives CSVEKGARDTQYF.